These 27 T cell receptor beta chains share one sample of origin, sequenced in a study of OX40 agonist ivuxolimab in advanced cancers. Some clones are missing from TCRdb's copy, which holds only in-frame ones; the method was immunoSEQ multiplex PCR. The table includes fewer than 95,000 clones, approximately 92% detected once. This sample comprised CD4+ or CD8+ T cells sorted from blood, obtained in a trial of the OX40 agonist ivuxolimab. These receptors were collected from an adult with an advanced solid tumor such as melanoma, head and neck, liver or kidney cancer.

This clone has only one observation. J is TRBJ1-1 and V is TRBV10-1; a weak D match, TRBD1 (5 bases). The CDR3 contains 13 residues. Germline values: CDR1 WNHNN, CDR2 SYGVQD (reference sequence). Between the trimmed V and J ends, which lost 6 bases and 4 bases, there was a span of 12 bases. CDR3: CASSRDPSTEAFF. The CDR3 DNA sequence: TGCGCCAGCAGCAGGGATCCTAGCACTGAAGCTTTCTTT.

CDR3 loop: CSVATDGYTF. CDR3 bases: TGCAGCGTCGCGACAGATGGCTACACCTTC. The rearrangement joins TRBV29-1 to TRBJ1-2; perhaps TRBD1 as D (5 bases). Germline V lookup: CDR1 SQVTM, CDR2 ANQGSEA. Trimming pared 6 bases from V and 6 bases from J, leaving 8 bases between. This CDR3 has 10 amino acids.

This chain connects TRBV6-6 to TRBJ1-2, with TRBD1 identical over 8 bases. CDR1 and CDR2 from the germline V gene are MNHNY and SVGAGI (reference sequence). The length of the CDR3 is 16 residues. V dropped 6 bases and J dropped 0; count of bases not matched to a gene: 9. The CDR3 bases are TGTGCCAGCAGCGCTGACTACAGGGGGACTAACTATGGCTACACCTTC. Encoded protein: CASSADYRGTNYGYTF.

The chain uses TRBV27 and TRBJ2-7, with 10 bases lining up with TRBD1. The CDR3 is made up of 13 amino acids. Germline CDR1 reads MNHEY; CDR2 reads SMNVEV (reference sequence). V shed 6 bases and J 6 bases; nucleotides not matched to a gene: 5. CDR3 loop: CASSRGQGPEQYF. CDR3 coding DNA: TGTGCCAGCAGCCGGGGACAGGGGCCCGAGCAGTACTTC.

This chain connects TRBV27 to TRBJ1-5, with D maybe TRBD1 (6 bases). Germline V gene lookup returns CDR1 MNHEY and CDR2 SMNVEV (reference sequence). Between the trimmed V and J ends, which lost 4 bases and 2 bases, there was a span of 9 bases. The length of the CDR3 is 14 residues. The CDR3 here is CASSSQGGNQPQHF. The CDR3 DNA sequence: TGTGCCAGCAGTTCACAGGGTGGCAATCAGCCCCAGCATTTT.

This rearrangement joins TRBV27 to TRBJ1-2, with unresolved D. The CDR3 is 13 residues long. Looked up from germline, CDR1 is MNHEY and CDR2 is SMNVEV (reference sequence). V was shortened by 5 bases and J by 4 bases, with 11 bases between the two germline ends. The CDR3 DNA sequence: TGTGCCAGCAGTCCCGCGGTCGCCTATGGCTACACCTTC. It translates to CASSPAVAYGYTF.

This rearrangement joins TRBV5-6 to TRBJ2-3; 11 bases agree with TRBD2. Germline V CDR1 and CDR2: SGHDT, YYEEEE. The CDR3 length is 16 residues. The V and J ends lost 3 bases and 3 bases, in that order; junction bases with no gene match: 6. The CDR3 DNA follows: TGTGCCAGCAGCTCCATGACTAGCGGGAATACAGATACGCAGTATTTT. Amino acid sequence: CASSSMTSGNTDTQYF.

This chain uses TRBV27 with TRBJ1-5, with no clear D. CDR3 length: 16 amino acids. Germline values: CDR1 MNHEY, CDR2 SMNVEV (reference sequence). Deletions cut 6 bases from V and 2 bases from J, with 17 bases between. CDR3 residues: CASRATARGGNQPQHF. CDR3 DNA sequence: TGTGCCAGCAGAGCGACGGCAAGAGGAGGCAATCAGCCCCAGCATTTT.

The genes are TRBV19 and TRBJ1-2; 8 nucleotides line up with TRBD1. V dropped 0 bases and J dropped 4; count of bases not matched to a gene: 10. The germline CDR1 and CDR2 sequences are LNHDA and SQIVND (reference sequence). The CDR3 is 17 amino acids. The CDR3 spells CASSIDPAAGGFYGYTF. The CDR3 region has the DNA TGTGCCAGTAGTATAGATCCCGCCGCAGGGGGCTTCTATGGCTACACCTTC.

V and J are TRBV4-3 and TRBJ1-2, with D tentatively TRBD1 (5 bases). V was cut by 0 bases and J by 8 bases, with 13 bases left in between. The CDR3 contains 14 residues. Germline V gene lookup returns CDR1 LGHNA and CDR2 YSLEER. CDR3 in DNA: TGCGCCAGCAGCCAAGATGGGGGATCGGTGGGCTACACCTTC. Protein product: CASSQDGGSVGYTF.

This rearrangement joins TRBV28 to TRBJ2-5; D gene unclear. The ends were cut back, 5 bases at V and 3 bases at J, with 7 bases in the middle. Germline V gene data show CDR1 as MDHEN and CDR2 as SYDVKM. The length of the CDR3 is 12 residues. DNA of the CDR3: TGTGCCAGCAGTGATGTGGAAGAGACCCAGTACTTC. It is translated as CASSDVEETQYF.

The chain links TRBV6-6 to TRBJ1-2; D perhaps matches TRBD1 (5 bases). CDR3 length: 12 amino acids. The germline gives CDR1 MNHNY, CDR2 SVGAGI (reference sequence). With 2 bases removed from V and 5 bases from J, the gap between germline ends came to 6 bases. The CDR3 protein is CASSYAGYGYTF. CDR3 sequence (DNA): TGTGCCAGCAGTTACGCAGGGTATGGCTACACCTTC.

J is TRBJ1-2 and V is TRBV5-1; TRBD1 matches at 10 bases. The V gene end was trimmed by 4 bases and the J gene end by 3 bases; junction bases not matched to a gene: 3. This CDR3 spans 14 amino acids. The germline V gene has CDR1 SGHRS and CDR2 YFSETQ. The CDR3 sequence: CASSTTGGDYGYTF. In DNA form, the CDR3 reads TGCGCCAGCAGCACGACAGGGGGCGACTATGGCTACACCTTC.

CDR3 nucleotides: TGTGCCAGCAGCCGGGACCCCCTCACGGCCAAAAACATTCAGTACTTC. Encoded protein: CASSRDPLTAKNIQYF. The chain is built from TRBV21-1 and TRBJ2-4. TRBV21-1 is a pseudogene locus. CDR3 length: 16 amino acids.

V is TRBV4-3 and J is TRBJ1-2, with D possibly TRBD1 on 6 matching bases. CDR3 size: 17 residues. The germline CDR1 and CDR2 sequences are LGHNA and YSLEER. Trimming took 0 bases from V and 4 from J, leaving 18 bases between them. The CDR3 spells CASSQDRTTGSSYGYTF. CDR3 nucleotide sequence: TGCGCCAGCAGCCAAGATCGGACAACAGGGAGCTCCTATGGCTACACCTTC.

The genes are TRBV29-1 and TRBJ1-2; no definite D call. The ends were cut back, 0 bases at V and 4 bases at J, with 12 bases in the middle. This CDR3 has 14 amino acids. The germline V gene has CDR1 SQVTM and CDR2 ANQGSEA. The CDR3 DNA follows: TGCAGCGTTGAAGATAAGGCGACTGTCTATGGCTACACCTTC. Translation: CSVEDKATVYGYTF.

CDR3 bases: TGCAGCGTTGTTGAGGGGTACGAGCAGTACTTC. Translating gives CSVVEGYEQYF. This sequence joins TRBV29-1 and TRBJ2-7; D possibly uses TRBD1 or TRBD2 (5 bases each). V shed 4 bases and J shed 4 bases, with 8 bases lying between them. CDR1 and CDR2 from the germline V gene are SQVTM and ANQGSEA. CDR3 length equals 11 residues.

This CDR3 reads CAKKPDTASYEQYF. Written as DNA, the CDR3 is TGTGCCAAAAAACCGGACACCGCCTCCTACGAGCAGTACTTC. V gene TRBV5-3 combines with J gene TRBJ2-7, with D possibly being TRBD1 (5 bases). TRBV5-3 is assigned to the ORF class and has an uncertain function. The CDR3 has 14 amino acids. Trimming stripped 9 bases from V and 0 bases from J, with 16 bases between.

The CDR3 DNA reads as TGTGCCAGCAGCTTAGCGTGGCGGAACACAGATACGCAGTATTTT. Encoded protein: CASSLAWRNTDTQYF. The chain joins TRBV7-2 to TRBJ2-3; D call uncertain. Trimming stripped 0 bases from V and 2 bases from J, with 9 bases between. The CDR3 loop spans 15 amino acids. From germline, CDR1 is SGHTA and CDR2 FQGNSA.

The table lists this clone with a count of one. The genes are TRBV25-1 and TRBJ1-1; 7 bases fit TRBD1. Germline V lookup: CDR1 MGHDK, CDR2 SYGVNS. Trimming cost V 6 bases and J 1 base; bases outside gene matches: 2. CDR3 size: 13 residues. The CDR3 loop is CASSAGGNTEAFF. The CDR3 DNA follows: TGTGCCAGCAGCGCAGGGGGGAACACTGAAGCTTTCTTT.

This sequence joins TRBV4-1 and TRBJ1-2, with TRBD1 matching over 10 bases. The CDR3 length is 16 residues. Germline V gives CDR1 MGHRA, CDR2 YSYEKL. The trim removed 3 bases at V and 8 bases at J, leaving 12 bases unmatched. The CDR3 DNA reads as TGCGCCAGCAGCCACGGGACAGGGGATTGGATTGGCGGCTACACCTTC. Translation gives CASSHGTGDWIGGYTF.

The chain recombines TRBV12-5 with TRBJ2-2; 8 bases map to TRBD1. In germline, CDR1 is LGHNT, CDR2 FRNRAP. With 1 base clipped from V and 7 bases from J, the junction kept 14 bases outside the gene matches. The CDR3 has 18 residues. In DNA form, the CDR3 reads TGTGCTAGTGGTTTGGACCCACCGGGGACAGGCCGTCACGGGGAGCTGTTTTTT. Translating gives CASGLDPPGTGRHGELFF.

The chain employs TRBV14 and TRBJ2-7; TRBD2 is a possible D gene (6 bases). Germline CDR1 and CDR2: SGHDN and FVKESK. The length of the CDR3 is 18 residues. Trimming pared 0 bases from V and 1 base from J, leaving 19 bases between. The CDR3 loop reads CASSQDLSGTGLSYEQYF. The CDR3 bases are TGTGCCAGCAGCCAAGACCTATCCGGGACGGGACTTTCCTACGAGCAGTACTTC.

This chain links TRBV7-6 with TRBJ1-3, with TRBD1 matching over 9 bases. V was pared by 5 bases and J by 1 base, with 6 bases of the junction left unmatched. Germline CDR1 SGHVS, CDR2 FNYEAQ. The CDR3 sequence is 16 residues long. CDR3 DNA: TGTGCCAGCAGCACGGGACAGGGACTTTCTGGAAACACCATATATTTT. Its translation: CASSTGQGLSGNTIYF.

This sequence joins TRBV9 and TRBJ2-5, with 13 bases lining up with TRBD2. This CDR3 region has 16 residues. CDR1 is SGDLS and CDR2 is YYNGEE in the germline V gene. Trimming cost V 4 bases and J 5 bases; bases outside gene matches: 8. The chain's CDR3 is CASSPPGLAGLETQYF. In DNA, the CDR3 is TGTGCCAGCAGCCCTCCGGGACTAGCGGGACTTGAGACCCAGTACTTC.

The chain couples TRBV10-3 to TRBJ1-1; D is ambiguous. V shed 3 bases and J shed 3 bases, with 14 bases lying between them. Germline V gene sequence: CDR1 ENHRY, CDR2 SYGVKD. CDR3 length: 15 amino acids. CDR3 protein: CAISDDRGGHTEAFF. The CDR3 DNA follows: TGTGCCATCAGTGACGACCGGGGTGGGCACACTGAAGCTTTCTTT.

The rearrangement links TRBV6-5 to TRBJ2-5, with D possibly matching TRBD1 (6 bases). Trimming shortened V by 6 bases and J by 6 bases, and 20 bases separated the two germline ends. This CDR3 is 15 amino acids long. Germline values: CDR1 MNHEY, CDR2 SVGAGI. CDR3 nucleotides: TGTGCCAGCAGGCGATCTAGGACAGTCATGAAGACCCAGTACTTC. Translation: CASRRSRTVMKTQYF.